Each of the 14 T cell receptor beta chains below was sequenced from the same sample in a study of MAIT cells during Salmonella Paratyphi A infection. Study-level points and caveats: MAIT TRBV usage was oligoclonal, favouring TRBV20 and TRBV6.

Time point reported: mid-infection, around enteric fever diagnosis. The MAIT cell gate was Valpha7.2+ CD161+ T cells, sorted by flow cytometry. Their antigen targets remain unknown. MiXCR, run by TCRdb on the 5' RACE reads, gives a single entry per CDR3 protein. The sample carries around 700 distinct CDR3 sequences, around 16% recorded once. Sequencing used MAIT cells from blood, obtained at the middle sampling point of the challenge study. The receptor source for this set is a person aged 18-69 years who was deliberately infected with Salmonella Paratyphi A in a paratyphoid fever challenge study.

This clonotype was seen only a few times. This chain uses TRBV6-2 or TRBV6-3 with TRBJ2-5, with 7 bases matching TRBD1. Germline V gene sequence: CDR1 MNHEY, CDR2 SVGEGT. Unmatched junction bases numbered 5, after V lost 3 bases and J lost 1 base. This CDR3 is 15 amino acids long. CDR3 loop: CASSYPTGTQETQYF. The CDR3 nucleotides read TGTGCCAGCAGTTATCCGACAGGGACCCAAGAGACCCAGTACTTC.

In this sample, this clonotype turned up many times. The chain is built from TRBV20-1 and TRBJ2-5; 9 nucleotides align to TRBD2. The V and J ends lost 1 base and 4 bases, in that order; junction bases with no gene match: 10. The V gene's germline CDR1 is DFQATT and CDR2 SNEGSKA (reference sequence). The CDR3 contains 16 residues. The DNA of the CDR3 is TGCAGTGCTAGAGGAATCGCTAGCGGGGTTTTAGAGACCCAGTACTTC. Protein product: CSARGIASGVLETQYF.

By share of the sample, this clonotype is large. V usage is TRBV20-1 and J usage is TRBJ2-7; 8 bases map to TRBD2. The CDR3 covers 16 residues. Germline loops: CDR1 DFQATT, CDR2 SNEGSKA (reference sequence). V was pared by 3 bases and J by 2 bases, with 12 bases of the junction left unmatched. As DNA, the CDR3 is TGCAGTGCTAGCCTGCCCCAGCGGGGGTTTACCTACGAGCAGTACTTC. Amino acid sequence: CSASLPQRGFTYEQYF.

By proportion, this clonotype is medium-sized (0.01 to 0.1%). CDR3 sequence (DNA): TGCAGTGCTAGAGCTATAGCGGGAGACTCAGATACGCAGTATTTT. Protein product: CSARAIAGDSDTQYF. The J gene is TRBJ2-3, the V gene TRBV20-1; 9 positions agree with TRBD2. The CDR3 is 15 residues long. The J segment lost 4 bases and the V segment lost 1 base, leaving 6 bases of the junction unmatched. CDR1 is DFQATT, CDR2 SNEGSKA, per germline (reference sequence).

This clonotype is labeled as medium-sized. V gene TRBV6-4 combines with J gene TRBJ2-2; TRBD2 is a possible D gene (5 bases). The CDR3 has 13 residues. CDR1 MRHNA and CDR2 SNTAGT come from the germline V gene. The germline V and J ends were trimmed by 0 bases and 6 bases, with 5 bases remaining between them. In DNA, the CDR3 is TGTGCCAGCAGTGACTCTAGCGCCGGGGAGCTGTTTTTT. Its translation: CASSDSSAGELFF.

This clonotype showed up many times. CDR3 amino acids: CSAHSGRDYNEQFF. In DNA form, the CDR3 reads TGCAGTGCTCATAGCGGGAGGGACTACAATGAGCAGTTCTTC. The rearrangement links TRBV20-1 to TRBJ2-1; 11 nucleotides match TRBD2. The CDR3 is 14 residues long. Germline values: CDR1 DFQATT, CDR2 SNEGSKA (reference sequence). V trimming: 5 bases; J trimming: 3 bases; junction bases outside the gene matches: 3.

By frequency in the sample, this clonotype is medium-sized (0.01 to 0.1%). V usage is TRBV27 and J usage is TRBJ1-5; 7 bases match TRBD1. Germline trimming cut 5 bases from V and 5 bases from J; bases unmatched to any gene: 6. CDR1 MNHEY and CDR2 SMNVEV come from the germline V gene (reference sequence). The CDR3 is 14 amino acids. As DNA, the CDR3 is TGTGCCAGCAGTCCCGAGGGGGCCCATCAGCCCCAGCATTTT. Its translation: CASSPEGAHQPQHF.

The chain couples TRBV3-1 to TRBJ2-6; D is unresolved. Per germline, CDR1 LGHDT and CDR2 YNNKEL (reference sequence). Trimming shortened V by 3 bases and J by 0 bases, and 9 bases separated the two germline ends. This CDR3 is built from 16 residues. CDR3 in amino acids: CASSQERDSGANVLTF. CDR3 sequence (DNA): TGTGCCAGCAGCCAGGAACGAGACTCTGGGGCCAACGTCCTGACTTTC.

By share, this clonotype ranks as hyperexpanded. J is TRBJ2-7 and V is TRBV27; 14 bases match TRBD2. The junction had 6 bases not matched to a gene; V was cut back by 10 bases and J by 4 bases. The CDR3 is 14 amino acids. Germline CDR1 MNHEY, CDR2 SMNVEV (reference sequence). The chain's CDR3 is CATRGLAGDYEQYF. The CDR3 DNA reads as TGTGCCACGAGGGGACTAGCGGGGGATTACGAGCAGTACTTC.

By share of the sample, this clonotype is medium-sized. V is TRBV20-1 and J is TRBJ2-1; TRBD2 aligns across 8 bases. Germline values: CDR1 DFQATT, CDR2 SNEGSKA (reference sequence). J was trimmed by 3 bases and V by 1 base; bases with no gene match: 2. The CDR3 totals 14 residues. Here the CDR3 DNA reads TGCAGTGCTAGAGGAGCGGGGGACTACAATGAGCAGTTCTTC. Protein product: CSARGAGDYNEQFF.

This clonotype is medium-sized by share. The chain's CDR3 is CASSESGGGNEQFF. Here the CDR3 DNA reads TGTGCCAGCAGTGAGTCGGGCGGGGGAAATGAGCAGTTCTTC. The rearrangement links TRBV6-4 to TRBJ2-1; 7 bases agree with TRBD2. After removal of 3 bases from V and 7 bases from J, the junction contained 6 bases not matched to a gene. Germline assignment: CDR1 MRHNA and CDR2 SNTAGT. The CDR3 spans 14 residues.

The rearrangement uses TRBV6-4 and TRBJ2-2; 7 bases agree with TRBD1. V was clipped by 5 bases and J by 3 bases; unmatched bases: 3. Germline CDR1 is MRHNA and CDR2 is SNTAGT. The length of the CDR3 is 14 residues. CDR3 DNA sequence: TGTGCCAGCAGTTTCGACAGGGACACCGGGGAGCTGTTTTTT. It encodes CASSFDRDTGELFF.

The chain has TRBV20-1 and TRBJ1-1, with D tentatively TRBD1 (5 bases). Germline-derived CDR1 and CDR2 are DFQATT and SNEGSKA (reference sequence). The CDR3 loop spans 12 amino acids. The germline V and J ends were trimmed by 5 bases and 10 bases, with 17 bases remaining between them. For the CDR3, the DNA is TGCAGTGCTGCAGGGACGGTTCTTGGAGCTTTCTTT. Amino acids: CSAAGTVLGAFF.

Regarding this clonotype: It may be a read error: a sequence one base away is much more abundant. The V call is TRBV20-1, the J call TRBJ1-1, with 11 positions matching TRBD1. Germline V CDR1 and CDR2: DFQATT, SNEGSKA (reference sequence). The CDR3 runs to 13 residues. This CDR3 is CSARGQGDTEASF. The CDR3, as DNA: TGCAGTGCTAGGGGACAGGGGGACACTGAAGCTTCCTTT.